These 3 T cell receptor beta chains share one sample of origin, sequenced in a study of monozygotic twins with inflammatory bowel disease. TCRdb re-called the 5' RACE reads, yielding one record per CDR3 amino acid sequence without DNA. The record lists a few hundred thousand distinct CDR3 sequences, of which the ten most abundant hold approximately 1.6%. The sample consisted of blood. Receptors were obtained from a human donor with ulcerative colitis or Crohn's disease, or a healthy co-twin of an affected twin (not recorded which).

This chain connects TRBV5-1 to TRBJ1-1. This CDR3 spans 13 amino acids. The germline CDR1 and CDR2 sequences are SGHRS and YFSETQ. This CDR3 reads CASSLVLDTEAFF. Supplemented by reference TRBV5-1 and TRBJ1-1, the full variable domain reads KAGVTQTPRYLIKTRGQQVTLSCSPISGHRSVSWYQQTPGQGLQFLFEYFSETQRNKGNFPGRFSGRQFSNSRSEMNVSTLELGDSALYLCASSLVLDTEAFFGQGTRLTVV.

The rearrangement joins TRBV25-1 to TRBJ1-2; without DNA, the TCRdb call of TRBD1 cannot be checked. CDR1 and CDR2 (germline): MGHDK, SYGVNS. This CDR3 is built from 15 residues. CDR3 in amino acids: CASSDTGRVGYGYTF.

The chain combines TRBV20-1 with TRBJ1-1; TCRdb designates TRBD1, a call that cannot be tested without DNA. The CDR3 contains 14 residues. The germline CDR1 and CDR2 sequences are DFQATT and SNEGSKA (reference sequence). CDR3 residues: CSAEDRGPRTEAFF.